These 8 T cell receptor beta chains originate from one sample sequenced in a study of T cell repertoires in cytomegalovirus infection. TCRdb analysed the reads with MiXCR anew, one entry per CDR3 protein. The top ten clones hold roughly 8% of a sample with about 600,000 distinct CDR3 sequences, 24% of them seen once. Sequenced: CD8+ T cells from PBMCs. Source of these receptors: a human donor in good health (CMV status not recorded). Some clones in this sample may be carry-over from other donors' samples.

The J gene is TRBJ2-2, the V gene TRBV7-3; no reliable D call. The CDR3 extends over 14 amino acids. CDR1 SGHTA and CDR2 FQGTGA come from the germline V gene. Between the trimmed V and J ends, which lost 2 bases and 2 bases, there was a span of 6 bases. This chain's CDR3 is CASSLYGNTGELFF. Written as DNA, the CDR3 is TGTGCCAGCAGCTTATATGGCAACACCGGGGAGCTGTTTTTT.

This clonotype turned up a few times. V is TRBV5-5 and J is TRBJ1-5; D remains ambiguous. This CDR3 has 13 amino acids. The V end was cut by 3 bases, the J end by 5 bases, with 9 bases between. CDR1 SGHKS and CDR2 YYEKEE come from the germline V gene (reference sequence). Here the CDR3 reads CASSYILYQPQHF. The CDR3 DNA reads TGTGCCAGCAGCTACATCCTTTATCAGCCCCAGCATTTT.

This clonotype was recorded a few times. This chain uses TRBV29-1 with TRBJ1-2, with D maybe TRBD1 (5 bases). Germline values: CDR1 SQVTM, CDR2 ANQGSEA. V was trimmed by 3 bases and J by 8 bases, leaving 10 bases between them. The CDR3 length is 11 residues. The CDR3 DNA reads TGCAGCGTTGAGCGCAGGGCCGGCTACACCTTC. Amino acids: CSVERRAGYTF. The whole variable domain, filled in from reference TRBV29-1 and TRBJ1-2, reads SAVISQKPSRDICQRGTSLTIQCQVDSQVTMMFWYRQQPGQSLTLIATANQGSEATYESGFVIDKFPISRPNLTFSTLTVSNMSPEDSSIYLCSVERRAGYTFGSGTRLTVV.

This clonotype was detected a few times. CDR3 in amino acids: CASSYSPSGDYNEQFF. The CDR3, as DNA: TGTGCCAGCAGTTACTCTCCTAGCGGGGATTACAATGAGCAGTTCTTC. V gene TRBV6-5 combines with J gene TRBJ2-1, with TRBD2 matching 9 bases. The CDR3 has 16 residues. Germline CDR1 MNHEY, CDR2 SVGAGI. V was pared by 0 bases and J by 4 bases, with 4 bases of the junction left unmatched.

The chain links TRBV20-1 to TRBJ2-1; D not certain. CDR1 and CDR2 from the germline V gene are DFQATT and SNEGSKA (reference sequence). The V end lost 0 bases, the J end lost 1 base, and 13 bases lay between the germline ends. The CDR3 contains 16 residues. The CDR3 DNA reads as TGCAGTGCTAGAGAAAACAGACTCCCTTCCTACAATGAGCAGTTCTTC. The encoded protein is CSARENRLPSYNEQFF.

The chain carries TRBV28 and TRBJ1-3; 7 bases map to TRBD1. This CDR3 spans 14 amino acids. V was pared by 7 bases and J by 8 bases, with 11 bases of the junction left unmatched. Germline-derived CDR1 and CDR2 are MDHEN and SYDVKM. The CDR3 DNA reads as TGTGCCAGCACCCCGACAGGGACCCCCGACACCATATATTTT. It is translated as CASTPTGTPDTIYF.

The J gene is TRBJ2-7, the V gene TRBV12-3 or TRBV12-4; D possibly corresponds to TRBD2 (5 bases). V was pared by 3 bases and J by 3 bases, with 18 bases between. There are 16 residues in the CDR3. This CDR3 reads CASSFGEGNVNYEQYF. The CDR3 bases are TGTGCCAGCAGTTTTGGCGAGGGAAACGTTAACTACGAGCAGTACTTC.

The chain has TRBV3-1 and TRBJ2-2; TRBD1 aligns across 8 bases. The junction had 8 bases not matched to a gene; V was cut back by 10 bases and J by 1 base. The CDR3 totals 15 residues. Germline lookup yields CDR1 LGHDT and CDR2 YNNKEL (reference sequence). The CDR3 region is CATRGQGRNTGELFF. CDR3 DNA: TGTGCCACGCGCGGACAGGGTAGGAACACCGGGGAGCTGTTTTTT.